Shown below are 7 T cell receptor beta chains from a single sample sequenced in a study of response to subunit inactivated influenza vaccine. TCRdb itself ran the RT-PCR reads through MiXCR, one entry per CDR3 protein. The sample holds roughly 780,000 distinct CDR3 sequences, 15% to 20% seen once. The sample here was PBMCs from blood, taken around 5 days after vaccination. Receptors originate from a man in his fifties who received an inactivated influenza vaccine.

This clonotype was observed a few times. CDR3 nucleotides: TGTGCCAGCAGTCGAACTAGCTCTCCCCCTTACGAGCAGTACTTC. Amino acids: CASSRTSSPPYEQYF. The gene calls are TRBV6-1 and TRBJ2-7; tentatively, D is TRBD2 (6 bases). The V end was cut by 5 bases, the J end by 4 bases, with 18 bases between. CDR3 length: 15 amino acids. Per germline, CDR1 MNHNS and CDR2 SASEGT.

This clonotype has a handful of counts. This chain uses TRBV12-3 or TRBV12-4 with TRBJ1-6; D gene ambiguous. The V end lost 0 bases, the J end lost 9 bases, and 15 bases lay between the germline ends. The CDR3 is 16 amino acids. DNA of the CDR3: TGTGCCAGCAGTTTAGCCTCCCCCGGCGGTGGTTCACCCCTCCACTTT. The encoded protein is CASSLASPGGGSPLHF.

The J gene is TRBJ2-1, the V gene TRBV7-9; TRBD2 agrees at 12 bases. CDR1 and CDR2 (germline): SEHNR, FQNEAQ (reference sequence). The CDR3 has 16 amino acids. V gave up 4 bases and J gave up 3 bases; unmatched junction bases: 4. DNA of the CDR3: TGTGCCAGCAGCTCCGAGACTAGCGGGAGCTACAATGAGCAGTTCTTC. Amino acids: CASSSETSGSYNEQFF. The full variable domain, rest sourced from reference TRBV7-9 and TRBJ2-1, is DTGVSQNPRHKITKRGQNVTFRCDPISEHNRLYWYRQTLGQGPEFLTYFQNEAQLEKSRLLSDRFSAERPKGSFSTLEIQRTEQGDSAMYLCASSSETSGSYNEQFFGPGTRLTVL.

In nucleotides, the CDR3 is TGTGCCAGCGAGACAGGCTTGACCTACGAGCAGTACTTC. Translation gives CASETGLTYEQYF. The chain uses TRBV6-2 or TRBV6-3 and TRBJ2-7; tentatively, D is TRBD1 (6 bases). The CDR3 is 13 amino acids. CDR1 is MNHEY, CDR2 SVGEGT, per germline. V was clipped by 8 bases and J by 2 bases, with 13 bases between them.

This chain's CDR3 is CATSDGGRASEQFF. The DNA for the CDR3 is TGTGCCACCAGTGATGGCGGGAGGGCCTCTGAGCAGTTCTTC. The chain has TRBV24-1 and TRBJ2-1, with 9 bases fitting TRBD2. Per the germline V gene, CDR1 is KGHDR and CDR2 is SFDVKD. The CDR3 contains 14 residues. The ends lost 3 bases at V and 9 bases at J; junction bases unmatched: 5.

The V gene is TRBV10-2, the J gene TRBJ2-3, with a possible D match to TRBD1 (6 bases). This CDR3 comprises 13 residues. Germline CDR1 and CDR2: WSHSY and SAAADI. The germline V and J ends were trimmed by 6 bases and 6 bases, with 13 bases remaining between them. The CDR3 loop is CASRRGSYDTQYF. The DNA for the CDR3 is TGCGCCAGCAGAAGGGGGTCTTATGATACGCAGTATTTT.

This clonotype was detected only a few times. V gene TRBV7-2 combines with J gene TRBJ1-2, with TRBD1 matching 10 bases. Germline V CDR1 and CDR2: SGHTA, FQGNSA. Trimming took 5 bases from V and 4 from J; bases not matched to a gene: 10. This CDR3 is 16 amino acids long. This CDR3 is CASSPRQGQGSYGYTF. The DNA for the CDR3 is TGTGCCAGCAGCCCCCGACAGGGACAGGGGTCCTATGGCTACACCTTC.